This record covers a single T cell receptor (beta chain). Antigen unknown. Amplified regions were TCR beta CDR3 sequences from RNA transcripts. Carried out on the TCR CDR3, a first-round RT-PCR used the HTBI primer set. TCRdb recomputed calls from the multiplex PCR reads with MiXCR, one row per CDR3 protein. The sample carries a few hundred thousand distinct CDR3 sequences, around 15% recorded once. Germline CDR1 is SGHVS and CDR2 is FQNEAQ. The CDR3 runs 13 residues. The ends were cut back, 3 bases at V and 7 bases at J, with 10 bases in the middle. Uncontrolled infection, other autoimmune disease, pregnancy or lactation excluded patients. Every diagnosis used clinical symptoms, serum thyroxine and TRAb, thyroid ultrasound and orbital computed tomography. The data were taken from a study of T cells in Graves' hyperthyroidism and ophthalmopathy. About the study: The blood sample was taken at first diagnosis, before treatment began.

Study findings and constraints: A median about 7 months before onset, the model predicted ophthalmopathy.

This chain joins TRBV7-8 and TRBJ2-1; no reliable D call. The TCR was taken from a woman between 40 and 55 years old with Graves' ophthalmopathy. Source material: blood. The chain's CDR3 is CASSFEGQNEQFF. The DNA of the CDR3 is TGTGCCAGCAGCTTCGAAGGTCAAAATGAGCAGTTCTTC.